One and the same sample provided the 21 T cell receptor beta chains below, sequenced in a study of blood T cell repertoires in COVID-19. Clones were read by immunoSEQ multiplex PCR, and TCRdb kept only the in-frame ones, dropping some. The repertoire holds approximately 30,000 clones, about 91% seen once, with 4.5% to 6% in the top ten. The sequenced material came from peripheral blood. The receptors originated from a human donor in a cohort sampled during active COVID-19.

The rearrangement joins TRBV10-3 to TRBJ2-3; no reliable D call. Germline V gene sequence: CDR1 ENHRY, CDR2 SYGVKD. CDR3 length: 14 residues. V dropped 3 bases and J dropped 4 bases, with 11 bases sitting between them. The CDR3 protein is CAISDLREADTQYF. The CDR3 DNA reads as TGTGCCATCAGTGATCTCAGAGAGGCAGATACGCAGTATTTT.

This rearrangement joins TRBV24-1 to TRBJ1-2; tentative D call: TRBD1 (5 bases). The V and J ends lost 0 bases and 8 bases respectively, with 12 bases between them. The CDR3 consists of 14 residues. In germline, CDR1 is KGHDR, CDR2 SFDVKD. Here the CDR3 reads CATSDLSGFYGYTF. The CDR3 nucleotides are TGTGCCACCAGTGATTTGTCAGGGTTTTACGGCTACACCTTC.

This chain joins TRBV7-2 and TRBJ1-1; D remains ambiguous. This CDR3 has 12 amino acids. Trimming pared 8 bases from V and 5 bases from J, leaving 12 bases between. Germline V lookup: CDR1 SGHTA, CDR2 FQGNSA. The CDR3 sequence: CASRDVGTEAFF. The CDR3 DNA sequence: TGTGCCAGCCGGGATGTTGGGACTGAAGCTTTCTTT.

This clone has a single count. V gene TRBV7-2 combines with J gene TRBJ2-1; 8 bases line up with TRBD1. CDR1 is SGHTA and CDR2 is FQGNSA in the germline V gene. With 5 bases clipped from V and 7 bases from J, the junction kept 7 bases outside the gene matches. CDR3 length: 14 amino acids. CDR3 sequence: CASSLGQAINEQFF. The CDR3, as DNA: TGTGCCAGCAGCCTGGGACAGGCGATAAATGAGCAGTTCTTC.

V and J are TRBV3-1 (or the pseudogene TRBV3-2) and TRBJ1-5; D is perhaps TRBD1 (5 bases). CDR1 is LGHDT, CDR2 YNNKEL, per germline (reference sequence). The CDR3 has 12 amino acids. Trimming pared 3 bases from V and 7 bases from J, leaving 7 bases between. The CDR3: CASSQGLQPQHF. Here the CDR3 DNA reads TGTGCCAGCAGCCAGGGGCTGCAGCCCCAGCATTTT.

This chain joins TRBV6-4 and TRBJ2-2; 8 bases agree with TRBD2. This CDR3 has 15 residues. Trimming took 5 bases from V and 6 from J; bases not matched to a gene: 8. Germline assignment: CDR1 MRHNA and CDR2 SNTAGT. The DNA for the CDR3 is TGTGCCAGCAGTTCGACTAGCGAGGGAGCCGGGGAGCTGTTTTTT. As protein: CASSSTSEGAGELFF.

This chain joins TRBV7-2 and TRBJ1-2; the D gene is possibly TRBD1 (5 bases). The germline V gene encodes CDR1 SGHTA and CDR2 FQGNSA. This CDR3 has 15 amino acids. Trimming cost V 3 bases and J 8 bases, with 19 bases left between them. This CDR3 reads CASSFQEAGDSGYTF. The CDR3, as DNA: TGTGCCAGCAGCTTCCAGGAGGCGGGGGACTCCGGCTACACCTTC.

This clone came up a few times. The gene calls are TRBV7-2 and TRBJ1-2, with no clear D. The germline CDR1 and CDR2 sequences are SGHTA and FQGNSA. The CDR3 is 15 amino acids. Trimming removed 6 bases from V and 0 bases from J, with 14 bases in between. Here the CDR3 DNA reads TGTGCCAGCAGTCGCGTCTTTGACACTAACTATGGCTACACCTTC. Translation: CASSRVFDTNYGYTF.

The chain joins TRBV7-2 to TRBJ1-2; D might be TRBD1 (5 bases). The CDR3 contains 13 residues. The V end lost 0 bases, the J end lost 8 bases, and 10 bases lay between the germline ends. Germline CDR1 SGHTA, CDR2 FQGNSA. For the CDR3, the DNA is TGTGCCAGCAGCTTAGCAGGGGTATACGGCTACACCTTC. This gives the protein CASSLAGVYGYTF.

The genes are TRBV5-1 and TRBJ1-1; a weak D match, TRBD1 (6 bases). Between the trimmed V and J ends, which lost 4 bases and 1 base, there was a span of 14 bases. Per germline, CDR1 SGHRS and CDR2 YFSETQ. The CDR3 sequence is 15 residues long. CDR3 in amino acids: CASSLQGPPNTEAFF. The CDR3 bases are TGCGCCAGCAGCCTACAGGGCCCTCCGAACACTGAAGCTTTCTTT.

The J gene is TRBJ2-3, the V gene TRBV5-8; D perhaps matches TRBD2 (6 bases). The CDR3 sequence is 13 residues long. Germline CDR1 is SGHTS and CDR2 is YDEGEE. Trimming removed 3 bases from V and 2 bases from J, with 7 bases in between. CDR3 DNA: TGTGCCAGCAGCTGGGGACTCACAGATACGCAGTATTTT. Translated, it gives CASSWGLTDTQYF. Full variable domain (remainder filled in from reference TRBV5-8 and TRBJ2-3): EAGVTQSPTHLIKTRGQQATLRCSPISGHTSVYWYQQALGLGLQFLLWYDEGEERNRGNFPPRFSGRQFPNYSSELNVNALELEDSALYLCASSWGLTDTQYFGPGTRLTVL.

This rearrangement joins TRBV3-1 (or the pseudogene TRBV3-2) to TRBJ1-2; 10 bases are shared with TRBD1. Germline CDR1 reads LGHDT; CDR2 reads YNNKEL (reference sequence). J gave up 6 bases and V 4 bases, and 2 bases lay outside the gene matches. The CDR3 runs 13 residues. The CDR3 DNA is TGTGCCAGCAGCCCCGGGACAGGGGATGGCTACACCTTC. This encodes CASSPGTGDGYTF.

This sequence joins TRBV16 and TRBJ1-2; 8 nucleotides match TRBD1. V lost 3 bases and J lost 8; bases outside the gene matches: 8. The germline CDR1 and CDR2 sequences are KGHSY and FQNENV. The CDR3 is 14 amino acids. The CDR3 bases are TGTGCCAGCAGCCACCCTGGACAGGGACAGGGCTACACCTTC. It specifies CASSHPGQGQGYTF. Variable domain in full (rest from reference TRBV16 and TRBJ1-2): GEEVAQTPKHLVRGEGQKAKLYCAPIKGHSYVFWYQQVLKNEFKFLISFQNENVFDETGMPKERFSAKCLPNSPCSLEIQATKLEDSAVYFCASSHPGQGQGYTFGSGTRLTVV.

This chain joins TRBV3-1 (or the pseudogene TRBV3-2) and TRBJ2-3; D might be TRBD2 (5 bases). Trimming shortened V by 3 bases and J by 5 bases, and 15 bases separated the two germline ends. The CDR3 sequence is 15 residues long. CDR1 and CDR2 from the germline V gene are LGHDT and YNNKEL (reference sequence). In DNA, the CDR3 is TGTGCCAGCAGCCAGACCCAGACTAAGGGAGATACGCAGTATTTT. Encoded protein: CASSQTQTKGDTQYF.

The sample holds one count of this clone. The rearrangement links TRBV4-2 to TRBJ1-1, with 8 bases identical to TRBD1. CDR3 length: 16 amino acids. Germline CDR1 reads LGHNA; CDR2 reads YNFKEQ. Trimming removed 3 bases from V and 5 bases from J; junction bases left unmatched: 11. CDR3 nucleotides: TGTGCCAGCAGCCAGGCATCCGGGACAGGATGGACTGAAGCTTTCTTT. Translated: CASSQASGTGWTEAFF.

The J gene is TRBJ2-7, the V gene TRBV7-2; 10 bases map to TRBD2. The CDR3 has 16 residues. V lost 0 bases and J lost 6; bases outside the gene matches: 8. Germline CDR1 and CDR2: SGHTA and FQGNSA. CDR3: CASSLALGVAGGEQYV. The DNA for the CDR3 is TGTGCCAGCAGCTTAGCCCTAGGGGTAGCGGGAGGCGAGCAGTACGTC.

The V and J genes are TRBV19 and TRBJ2-1; 8 nucleotides agree with TRBD2. Germline CDR1 is LNHDA and CDR2 is SQIVND (reference sequence). The CDR3 runs to 16 residues. The junction had 5 bases not matched to a gene; V was cut back by 0 bases and J by 4 bases. DNA of the CDR3: TGTGCCAGTAGTATAGATCTGAGCGGGGGATACAATGAGCAGTTCTTC. This sequence encodes CASSIDLSGGYNEQFF.

The rearrangement uses TRBV6-5 and TRBJ2-3; 7 bases line up with TRBD2. There are 14 residues in the CDR3. Trimming cost V 2 bases and J 6 bases; bases outside gene matches: 5. CDR1 MNHEY and CDR2 SVGAGI come from the germline V gene. The CDR3 here is CASSYGGGRDTQYF. The CDR3 nucleotides are TGTGCCAGCAGTTACGGGGGGGGTAGGGATACGCAGTATTTT.

This clone was observed a single time. V gene TRBV7-2 combines with J gene TRBJ2-1; the match to TRBD2 covers 10 bases. Germline CDR1 reads SGHTA; CDR2 reads FQGNSA. Trimming removed 4 bases from V and 4 bases from J; junction bases left unmatched: 1. The CDR3 has 14 amino acids. The CDR3 spells CASSSSGSYNEQFF. DNA for the CDR3: TGTGCCAGCAGCTCTAGCGGGAGTTACAATGAGCAGTTCTTC.

A few counts support this clone. The genes are TRBV7-8 and TRBJ1-5, with D unresolved. The germline CDR1 and CDR2 sequences are SGHVS and FQNEAQ. The CDR3 is 15 amino acids. V was shortened by 3 bases and J by 3 bases, with 12 bases between the two germline ends. The CDR3 DNA reads as TGTGCCAGCAGCTTCGGATTGGGCTCCAATCAGCCCCAGCATTTT. Translation gives CASSFGLGSNQPQHF.

This clone was picked up a small number of times. This chain uses TRBV27 with TRBJ1-2; D gene uncertain. The CDR3 extends over 13 amino acids. The germline V and J ends were trimmed by 3 bases and 1 base, with 6 bases remaining between them. CDR1 MNHEY and CDR2 SMNVEV come from the germline V gene (reference sequence). The CDR3 DNA reads as TGTGCCAGCAGTTTTGGCCGTAACTATGGCTACACCTTC. Amino acids: CASSFGRNYGYTF.